A selection of T cell receptor beta chains follows, all from one sample in a study of T cell changes during pregnancy in multiple sclerosis. Some clones are missing from TCRdb's copy, which holds only in-frame ones; the method was immunoSEQ multiplex PCR. The table includes 35,000 to 45,000 clones, about 89% detected once. Here the sequenced sample was CD4+ T cells from peripheral blood mononuclear cells, taken in the first trimester of pregnancy. These receptor sequences come from a female donor with multiple sclerosis, enrolled in a pregnancy study. The CDR3 runs from the conserved cysteine through the conserved F or W. The D gene is left open where the match is weak. Clone size is given for some rows only: seen once, a few or many times, or a class if the clone is expanded.

clone size,D gene,J gene,V gene,CDR3 protein,CDR3 DNA
NA,TRBD2,TRBJ2-4,TRBV5-4,CATLLAGTDIQYF,TGTGCCACCTTACTAGCGGGAACAGACATTCAGTACTTC
NA,NA,TRBJ2-3,TRBV5-1,CASSYYGPDTQYF,TGCGCCAGCAGCTACTATGGTCCAGATACGCAGTATTTT
NA,NA,TRBJ1-1,TRBV18,CASSYDSMNTEAFF,TGTGCCAGCTCGTACGACAGCATGAACACTGAAGCTTTCTTT
NA,NA,TRBJ2-3,TRBV12-5,CASGLSAGYTDTQYF,TGTGCTAGTGGTTTGTCTGCGGGATACACAGATACGCAGTATTTT
NA,TRBD2,TRBJ2-7,TRBV19,CASSIRRISGVYEQYF,TGTGCCAGTAGTATCCGACGGATTAGCGGGGTATACGAGCAGTACTTC
NA,NA,TRBJ1-4,TRBV29-1,CSVSGFPNEKLFF,TGCAGCGTTTCAGGGTTCCCTAATGAAAAACTGTTTTTT
few,NA,TRBJ1-1,TRBV5-8,CASSLGSTKTEAFF,TGTGCCAGCAGCTTAGGGAGTACTAAGACTGAAGCTTTCTTT
NA,NA,TRBJ1-5,TRBV7-8,CASSPLGQTVNQPQHF,TGTGCCAGCAGCCCGTTAGGACAGACCGTCAATCAGCCCCAGCATTTT
NA,NA,TRBJ1-6,TRBV30,CACGQSSYNSPLHF,TGTGCCTGCGGACAGAGCTCCTATAATTCACCCCTCCACTTT
NA,TRBD2,TRBJ2-3,TRBV30,CAWRMPGTTTDTQYF,TGTGCCTGGAGGATGCCCGGGACTACAACAGATACGCAGTATTTT
NA,NA,TRBJ2-7,TRBV7-9,CASSSPKSKQGAQYEQYF,TGTGCCAGCAGCTCACCTAAGAGCAAACAGGGAGCGCAGTACGAGCAGTACTTC
NA,TRBD2,TRBJ2-1,TRBV11-1,CASSLARPSSGRPDEQFF,TGTGCCAGCAGCTTAGCGCGACCCTCTAGCGGGAGACCGGATGAGCAGTTCTTC
NA,TRBD1,TRBJ1-2,TRBV5-4,CASSPDRMNYGYTF,TGTGCCAGCAGCCCGGACAGGATGAACTATGGCTACACCTTC
NA,NA,TRBJ1-1,TRBV29-1,CSVLRGPTEAFF,TGCAGCGTACTCAGGGGACCCACTGAAGCTTTCTTT
NA,TRBD2,TRBJ2-1,TRBV19,CASSLPLAGGGNEQFF,TGTGCCAGTAGTCTCCCACTAGCGGGAGGGGGCAATGAGCAGTTCTTC
NA,TRBD1,TRBJ1-5,TRBV30,CAWGTGGTHSNQPQHF,TGTGCCTGGGGGACAGGGGGCACCCATAGCAATCAGCCCCAGCATTTT
NA,NA,TRBJ2-2,TRBV7-9,CASSHISGNTGELFF,TGTGCCAGCAGCCACATTAGCGGGAACACCGGGGAGCTGTTTTTT
few,TRBD2,TRBJ2-1,TRBV25-1,CASSLGTSGDSSYNEQFF,TGTGCCAGCAGTTTAGGGACTAGCGGGGATAGCTCCTACAATGAGCAGTTCTTC
once,NA,TRBJ1-3,TRBV5-1,CASSSRGLSGNTIYF,TGCGCCAGCAGCTCCAGGGGCCTCTCTGGAAACACCATATATTTT
NA,TRBD1,TRBJ2-2,TRBV5-4,CASSSRQGSFTGELFF,TGTGCCAGCAGCTCTCGACAGGGGTCGTTCACCGGGGAGCTGTTTTTT
NA,NA,TRBJ1-2,TRBV2,CASSGDTYYGYTF,TGTGCCAGCAGTGGGGACACTTACTATGGCTACACCTTC
NA,TRBD2,TRBJ2-1,TRBV30,CAWSSGLAGGYEQFF,TGTGCCTGGAGTTCAGGACTAGCGGGAGGGTATGAGCAGTTCTTC
NA,TRBD2,TRBJ2-1,TRBV7-3,CASSGGGIQEQFF,TGTGCCAGCAGCGGGGGAGGGATTCAAGAGCAGTTCTTC